The present entry profiles one T cell receptor beta chain with its context. This record belongs to a study of blood T cell repertoires in COVID-19. Overall study context: Sources were T cells, B-cell-depleted T cells, or PBMCs; the material itself was cDNA or gDNA.

This table comes from immunoSEQ multiplex PCR, and its TCRdb copy is limited to in-frame clones, with some not included. The repertoire consists of 250,000 to 350,000 clones, with around 90% occurring once and the leading ten covering about 2.2%. Trimming removed 1 base at V and 3 bases at J, with 6 bases between. Germline CDR1 is MNHEY and CDR2 is SMNVEV (reference sequence). The CDR3 runs 14 residues. The clonotype comes from a woman aged 50 to 60 who had recovered from COVID-19. V usage is TRBV27 and J usage is TRBJ1-4; a possible D gene is TRBD1 (5 bases). Sequenced: peripheral blood. The CDR3 is CASSLLGPNEKLFF. CDR3 nucleotides: TGTGCCAGCAGTTTATTGGGGCCTAATGAAAAACTGTTTTTT.